This T cell receptor beta chain was identified during a study of T cell responses to AZD1222 COVID-19 vaccine. V was clipped by 2 bases and J by 0 bases; unmatched bases: 8. Germline V CDR1 and CDR2: MNHEY, SVGEGT. This CDR3 spans 19 amino acids. The repertoire was sequenced with immunoSEQ multiplex PCR; TCRdb's copy has only in-frame clones and lacks some. The data show 200,000 or so clones, with 75% to 90% seen just once and under 8% held by the top ten. Concerning this clone: No antigen is known for it.

The study, taken as a whole, reports: Nearly half of spike-specific TCRs reportedly target unmutated variant regions. Among those given AZD1222, only 5 to 7 were seropositive at baseline. Sampling captured repertoires only after the peak T cell response.

The V and J genes are TRBV6-2 or TRBV6-3 and TRBJ2-3; 13 bases line up with TRBD2. The receptor was isolated from an adult in good health. Material: peripheral blood, obtained on day 0 of AZD1222 vaccination. The CDR3 loop reads CASSYHRGTSGTSTDTQYF. The CDR3, as DNA: TGTGCCAGCAGTTACCACCGCGGGACTAGCGGGACTAGCACAGATACGCAGTATTTT.